This T cell receptor beta chain was captured in a study of cytomegalovirus exposure and HLA in healthy donors. Whole-study findings and limits: There were some V segments, including TRBV6-2 and TRBV6-3, excluded as indistinguishable. In an earlier analysis, about 90% or about 30%: the productive usage of most TCR beta V segments. Most subjects' HLA-A and HLA-B alleles were reportedly predicted from TCR beta sequences. The study flagged about 160 TCR beta chains as cytomegalovirus-associated.

The CDR3 length is 14 residues. Germline V CDR1 and CDR2: MDHEN, SYDVKM. Trimming cost V 6 bases and J 6 bases; bases outside gene matches: 11. As regards this clone: The antigen remains undetermined.

It was with 60 Vbeta and 13 Jbeta primers that the PCR ran. Data came from immunoSEQ multiplex PCR; TCRdb stores just in-frame clones and leaves some out. Among approximately 160,000 clones, 55% to 70% were seen once, and the ten largest hold less than 3.5%. The receptor was isolated from a woman in her 30s in good health and CMV-seropositive. The sequenced sample consisted of PBMCs. The rearrangement links TRBV28 to TRBJ2-7; TRBD1 aligns across 7 bases. The CDR3 DNA is TGTGCCAGCAGCAAACGACAGGGATCGCCCGAGCAGTACTTC. It translates to CASSKRQGSPEQYF.